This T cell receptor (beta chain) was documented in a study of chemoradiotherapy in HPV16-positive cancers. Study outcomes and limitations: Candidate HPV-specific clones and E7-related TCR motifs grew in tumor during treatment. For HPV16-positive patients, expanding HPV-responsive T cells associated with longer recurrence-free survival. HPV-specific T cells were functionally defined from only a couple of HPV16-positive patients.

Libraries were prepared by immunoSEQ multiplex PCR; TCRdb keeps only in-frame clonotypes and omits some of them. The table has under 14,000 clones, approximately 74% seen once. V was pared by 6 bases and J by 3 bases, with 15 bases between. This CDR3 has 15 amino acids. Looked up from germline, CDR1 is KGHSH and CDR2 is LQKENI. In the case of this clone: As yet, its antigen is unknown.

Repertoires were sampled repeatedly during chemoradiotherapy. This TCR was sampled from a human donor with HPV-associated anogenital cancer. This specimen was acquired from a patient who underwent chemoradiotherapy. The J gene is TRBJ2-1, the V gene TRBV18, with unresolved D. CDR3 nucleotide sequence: TGTGCCAGCTCCCCTGGGTTGGTGGGCTACAATGAGCAGTTCTTC. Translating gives CASSPGLVGYNEQFF.